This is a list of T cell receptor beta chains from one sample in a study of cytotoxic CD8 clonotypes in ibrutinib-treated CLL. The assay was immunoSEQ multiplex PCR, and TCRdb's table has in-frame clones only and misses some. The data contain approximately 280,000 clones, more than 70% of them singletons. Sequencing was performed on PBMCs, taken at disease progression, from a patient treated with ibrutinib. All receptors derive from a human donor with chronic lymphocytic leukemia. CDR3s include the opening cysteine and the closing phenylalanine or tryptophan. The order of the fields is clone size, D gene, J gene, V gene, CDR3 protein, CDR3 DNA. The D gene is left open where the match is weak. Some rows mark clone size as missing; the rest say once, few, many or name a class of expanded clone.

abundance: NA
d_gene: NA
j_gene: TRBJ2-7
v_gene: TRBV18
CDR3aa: CASSVRLGEQYF
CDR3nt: TGTGCCAGCTCGGTTCGCTTGGGCGAGCAGTACTTC

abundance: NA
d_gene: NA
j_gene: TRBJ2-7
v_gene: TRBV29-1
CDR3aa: CSVEGGIGSSYEQYF
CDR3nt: TGCAGCGTTGAAGGGGGGATAGGGAGCTCCTACGAGCAGTACTTC

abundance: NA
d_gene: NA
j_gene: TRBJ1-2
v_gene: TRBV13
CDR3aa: CASSLRGREVDGYTF
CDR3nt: TGTGCCAGCAGCCTCCGCGGCAGGGAGGTGGATGGCTACACCTTC

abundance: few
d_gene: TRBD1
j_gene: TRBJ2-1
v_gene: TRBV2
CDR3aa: CASRSGTGADNEQFF
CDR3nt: TGTGCCAGCAGATCCGGGACAGGGGCGGACAATGAGCAGTTCTTC

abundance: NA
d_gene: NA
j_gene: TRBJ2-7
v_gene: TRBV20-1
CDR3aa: CRFGTPYEQYF
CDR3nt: TGCAGGTTCGGGACTCCCTACGAGCAGTACTTC

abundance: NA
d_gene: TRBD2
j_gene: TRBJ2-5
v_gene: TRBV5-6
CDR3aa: CASSLGLAGVWETQYF
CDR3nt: TGTGCCAGCAGCTTGGGACTAGCGGGAGTCTGGGAGACCCAGTACTTC

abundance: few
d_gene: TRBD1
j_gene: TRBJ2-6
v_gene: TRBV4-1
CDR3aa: CASSQDGTGVPSGANVLTF
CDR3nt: TGCGCCAGCAGCCAAGATGGGACAGGGGTACCCTCTGGGGCCAACGTCCTGACTTTC

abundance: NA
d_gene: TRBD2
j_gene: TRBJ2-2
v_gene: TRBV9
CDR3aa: CASSVGSGGAGELFF
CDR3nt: TGTGCCAGCAGCGTGGGTAGCGGGGGGGCCGGGGAGCTGTTTTTT

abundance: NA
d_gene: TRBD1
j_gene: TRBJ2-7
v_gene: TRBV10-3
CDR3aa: CAISRTGDYEQYF
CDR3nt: TGTGCCATCAGCCGGACAGGGGACTACGAGCAGTACTTC

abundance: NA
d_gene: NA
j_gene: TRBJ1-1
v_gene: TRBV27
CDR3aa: CASSSLMGGPRIRTEAFF
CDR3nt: TGTGCCAGCAGTTCCCTCATGGGGGGACCCCGAATCAGAACTGAAGCTTTCTTT

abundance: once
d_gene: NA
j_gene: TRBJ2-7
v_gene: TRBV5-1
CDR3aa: CASSSGTPSYEQYF
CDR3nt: TGCGCCAGCAGCTCCGGGACACCATCCTACGAGCAGTACTTC

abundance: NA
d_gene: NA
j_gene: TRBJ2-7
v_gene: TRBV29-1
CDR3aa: CSVVYEGTLFSFPYEQYF
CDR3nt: TGCAGCGTCGTGTACGAGGGGACCCTCTTCTCCTTCCCTTACGAGCAGTACTTC

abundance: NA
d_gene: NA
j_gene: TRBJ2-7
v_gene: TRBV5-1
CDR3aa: CASSLGERYEQYF
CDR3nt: TGCGCCAGCAGCTTGGGAGAACGCTACGAGCAGTACTTC

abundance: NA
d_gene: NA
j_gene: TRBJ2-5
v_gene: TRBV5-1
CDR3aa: CASISGKTQYF
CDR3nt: TGCGCCAGCATTTCGGGAAAGACCCAGTACTTC

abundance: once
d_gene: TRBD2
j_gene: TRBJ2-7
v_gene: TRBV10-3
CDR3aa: CAARTSESYEQYF
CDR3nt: TGTGCCGCCCGGACTAGCGAATCCTACGAGCAGTACTTC

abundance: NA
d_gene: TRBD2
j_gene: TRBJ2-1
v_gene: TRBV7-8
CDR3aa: CASSLGRGSLPLAGGERNEQFF
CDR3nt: TGTGCCAGCAGCTTAGGGCGGGGCAGCCTTCCACTAGCGGGAGGGGAACGAAATGAGCAGTTCTTC

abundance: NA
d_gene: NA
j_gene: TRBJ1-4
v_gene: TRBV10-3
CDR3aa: CATTPGPEKLFF
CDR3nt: TGTGCCACCACTCCGGGGCCCGAAAAACTGTTTTTT

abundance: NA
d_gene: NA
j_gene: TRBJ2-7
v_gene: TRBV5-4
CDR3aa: CASSLVPGSYEQYF
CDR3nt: TGTGCCAGCAGCTTGGTTCCGGGCTCCTACGAGCAGTACTTC

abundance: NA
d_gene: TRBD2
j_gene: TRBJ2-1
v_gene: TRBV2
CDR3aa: CASRRDYLSYNEQFF
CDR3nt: TGTGCCAGCAGGAGGGACTACCTCTCCTACAATGAGCAGTTCTTC

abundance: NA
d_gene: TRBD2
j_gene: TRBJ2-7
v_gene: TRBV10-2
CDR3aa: CASRDTGLADDDYEQYF
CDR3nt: TGCGCCAGCAGGGATACCGGACTAGCGGACGACGACTACGAGCAGTACTTC

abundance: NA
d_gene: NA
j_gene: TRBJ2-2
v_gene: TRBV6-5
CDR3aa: CASSSSLTGELFF
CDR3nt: TGTGCCAGCAGTTCGAGCCTCACCGGGGAGCTGTTTTTT

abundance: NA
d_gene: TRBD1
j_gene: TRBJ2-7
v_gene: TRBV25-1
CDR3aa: CASSEYPASGQGSYEQYF
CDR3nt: TGTGCCAGCAGTGAATATCCCGCCTCGGGACAGGGTTCCTACGAGCAGTACTTC

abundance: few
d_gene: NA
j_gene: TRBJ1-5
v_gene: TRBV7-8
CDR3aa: CASSLNRFGNQPQHF
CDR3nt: TGTGCCAGCAGCCTGAACAGGTTTGGCAATCAGCCCCAGCATTTT

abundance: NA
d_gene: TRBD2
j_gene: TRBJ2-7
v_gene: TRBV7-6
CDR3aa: CASSLAGGPHEQYF
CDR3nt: TGTGCCAGCAGCCTAGCGGGAGGGCCCCACGAGCAGTACTTC

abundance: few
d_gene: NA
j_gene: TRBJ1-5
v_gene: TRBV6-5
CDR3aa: CASSPGGGHQPQHF
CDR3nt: TGTGCCAGCAGCCCCGGAGGAGGGCATCAGCCCCAGCATTTT

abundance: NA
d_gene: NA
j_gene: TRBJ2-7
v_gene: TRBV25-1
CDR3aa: CASSLQGLYEQYF
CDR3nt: TGTGCCAGCAGTCTACAGGGCTTGTACGAGCAGTACTTC

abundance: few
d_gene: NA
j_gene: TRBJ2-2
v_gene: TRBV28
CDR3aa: CASSLPSELNTGELFF
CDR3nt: TGTGCCAGCAGTCTACCCTCGGAACTGAACACCGGGGAGCTGTTTTTT

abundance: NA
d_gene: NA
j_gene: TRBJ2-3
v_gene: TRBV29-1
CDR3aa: CSVAFGTDTQYF
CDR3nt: TGCAGCGTTGCGTTTGGAACAGATACGCAGTATTTT

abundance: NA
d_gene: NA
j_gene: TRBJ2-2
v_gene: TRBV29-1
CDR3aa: CSVVPGSTGELFF
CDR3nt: TGCAGCGTTGTTCCGGGTTCCACCGGGGAGCTGTTTTTT

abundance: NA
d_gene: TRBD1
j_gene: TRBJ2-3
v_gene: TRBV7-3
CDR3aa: CASSHRGRGDTQYF
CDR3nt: TGTGCCAGCAGCCACAGGGGTAGGGGAGATACGCAGTATTTT

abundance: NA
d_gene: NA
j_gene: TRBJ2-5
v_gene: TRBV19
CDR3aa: CASSIRGTQGTQYF
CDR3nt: TGTGCCAGTAGTATTCGGGGGACACAAGGGACCCAGTACTTC

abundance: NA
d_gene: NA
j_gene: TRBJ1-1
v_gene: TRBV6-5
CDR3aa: CASRQKENTEAFF
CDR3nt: TGTGCCAGCAGACAGAAGGAGAACACTGAAGCTTTCTTT

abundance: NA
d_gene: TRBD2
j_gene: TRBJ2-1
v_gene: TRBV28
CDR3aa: CASSLYGTSQNEQFF
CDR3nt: TGTGCCAGCAGTTTATATGGGACTAGTCAAAATGAGCAGTTCTTC

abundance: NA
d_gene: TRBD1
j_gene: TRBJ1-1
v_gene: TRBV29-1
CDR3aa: CSGDSLDTEAFF
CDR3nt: TGCAGCGGGGACAGTTTGGACACTGAAGCTTTCTTT

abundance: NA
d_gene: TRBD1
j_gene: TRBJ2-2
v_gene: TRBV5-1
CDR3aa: CASSFGQGVTGELFF
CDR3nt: TGCGCCAGCAGCTTCGGACAGGGTGTTACCGGGGAGCTGTTTTTT

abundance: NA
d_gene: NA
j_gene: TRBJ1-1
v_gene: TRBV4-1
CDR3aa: CASSQPQGLTNTEAFF
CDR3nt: TGCGCCAGCAGCCAACCCCAGGGACTAACGAACACTGAAGCTTTCTTT

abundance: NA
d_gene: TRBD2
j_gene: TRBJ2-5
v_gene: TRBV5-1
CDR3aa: CASSLVGTSGMGTQYF
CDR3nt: TGCGCCAGCAGCTTGGTCGGTACTAGCGGGATGGGGACCCAGTACTTC

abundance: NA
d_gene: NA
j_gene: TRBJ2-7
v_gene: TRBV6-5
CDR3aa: CASSYSGDLTYEQYF
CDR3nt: TGTGCCAGCAGTTACTCGGGGGACCTCACCTACGAGCAGTACTTC

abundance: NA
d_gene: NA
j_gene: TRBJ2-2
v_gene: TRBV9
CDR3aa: CASSETGGDTGELFF
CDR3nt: TGTGCCAGCAGCGAAACAGGGGGGGACACCGGGGAGCTGTTTTTT

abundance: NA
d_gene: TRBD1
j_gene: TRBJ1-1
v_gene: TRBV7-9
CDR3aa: CASSRGQGTEAFF
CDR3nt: TGTGCCAGCAGCCGGGGACAGGGTACTGAAGCTTTCTTT

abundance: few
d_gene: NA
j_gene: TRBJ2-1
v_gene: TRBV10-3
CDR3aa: CAISESAVQGQGNNEQFF
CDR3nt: TGTGCCATCAGTGAGTCCGCTGTACAGGGTCAAGGTAACAATGAGCAGTTCTTC

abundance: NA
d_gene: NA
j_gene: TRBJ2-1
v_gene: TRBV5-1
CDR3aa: CASSSSGAHNEQFF
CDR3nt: TGCGCCAGCAGCTCCTCCGGGGCGCACAATGAGCAGTTCTTC

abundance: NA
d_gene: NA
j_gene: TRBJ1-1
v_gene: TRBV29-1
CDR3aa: CSVVARVGAEAFF
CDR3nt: TGCAGCGTTGTTGCCAGGGTAGGAGCTGAAGCTTTCTTT

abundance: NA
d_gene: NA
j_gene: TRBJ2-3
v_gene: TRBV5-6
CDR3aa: CASSLGPADTQYF
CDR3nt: TGTGCCAGCAGCCTTGGACCCGCAGATACGCAGTATTTT

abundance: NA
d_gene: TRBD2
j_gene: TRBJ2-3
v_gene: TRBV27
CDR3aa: CASRATSGRVQGTQYF
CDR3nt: TGTGCCAGCAGGGCGACTAGCGGGAGGGTCCAGGGTACGCAGTATTTT